A single sample is the source of the 18 T cell receptor beta chains below, sequenced in a study of tumor and adjacent non-tumor tissue in lung cancer. RNA was extracted from bulk tissue without any cell sorting. A modified ARM-PCR protocol with three rounds of nested PCR amplified TCRbeta. TCRdb re-analysed the multiplex PCR reads in MiXCR, keeping a single row per CDR3 protein. Of some 100,000 distinct CDR3 sequences detected, roughly 80% appear once; the ten largest clones hold 30% to 45%. The material sequenced was lung tumor tissue. These receptors were taken from a woman aged 60-75 years with non-small cell lung cancer.

About this clonotype itself: The junction departs from the called germline gene at one end, perhaps through a read error. This chain links TRBV11-2 with TRBJ2-7, with a tentative D call TRBD1 (6 bases). CDR3 size: 15 residues. Germline V gene data show CDR1 as SGHAT and CDR2 as FQNNGV. CDR3 loop: CAISIKGQSSYDQYF. The CDR3 region has the DNA TGTGCCATCAGCATAAAGGGACAATCGTCCTACGATCAGTACTTC.

This CDR3 is CASRTPRAGANVLTF. For the CDR3, the DNA is TGTGCCAGCAGAACCCCTCGGGCAGGGGCCAACGTCCTGACTTTC. The V and J genes are TRBV28 and TRBJ2-6, with unresolved D. The ends were cut back, 6 bases at V and 4 bases at J, with 13 bases in the middle. This CDR3 is 15 amino acids long. Germline-derived CDR1 and CDR2 are MDHEN and SYDVKM.

This clonotype was observed a single time. This chain joins TRBV11-2 and TRBJ2-1; D gene uncertain. Germline CDR1 reads SGHAT; CDR2 reads FQNNGV. CDR3 length equals 13 residues. The V and J ends lost 5 bases and 5 bases respectively, with 10 bases between them. Here the CDR3 reads CASSTVRDNEQFF. The CDR3 DNA follows: TGTGCCAGCAGCACTGTACGTGACAATGAGCAGTTCTTC.

In its sample, this clonotype was seen once. Mismatch with germline at one junction end may stem from a read error. The V and J genes are TRBV11-3 and TRBJ2-7, with TRBD1 as a possible D gene (6 bases). The CDR3 runs 15 residues. Per germline, CDR1 SGHNT and CDR2 YENEEA. CDR3 sequence: CAGSLQAGVSYEQYF. Written as DNA, the CDR3 is TGTGCCGGCAGTTTACAGGCAGGGGTCTCCTACGAGCAGTACTTC.

Note on this clonotype: With a much larger clone just one base away, this may be a read error. The genes are TRBV10-2 and TRBJ2-3, with D unresolved. CDR3 length: 13 amino acids. Germline CDR1 and CDR2: WSHSY and SAAADI. Trimming cost V 7 bases and J 5 bases, with 13 bases left between them. The chain's CDR3 is CASIAPPIDTQYF. CDR3 nucleotides: TGCGCCAGCATCGCTCCACCCATAGATACGCAGTATTTT.

The sample holds a few counts of this clonotype. This likely comes from a read error, as the CDR3 has no conserved phenylalanine or tryptophan at its end. This sequence joins TRBV11-2 and TRBJ2-3; perhaps D is TRBD1 or TRBD2 (5 bases each). Per the germline V gene, CDR1 is SGHAT and CDR2 is FQNNGV. This CDR3 is 15 amino acids long. The CDR3 DNA reads TGTGTCAGCAGCGCCACCGGGACGGCCACAGACACGCAGTATTTA. It codes for CVSSATGTATDTQYL.

Points on this clonotype: In this CDR3 the conserved last residue, phenylalanine or tryptophan, is missing, so a read error is likely. V and J are TRBV4-2 and TRBJ1-5; the D is unclear. Germline V gene lookup returns CDR1 LGHNA and CDR2 YNFKEQ. This CDR3 spans 12 amino acids. CDR3: CVSRRCNKPQHL. The CDR3 DNA reads TGTGTCAGCCGACGGTGCAATAAGCCCCAGCATTTA.

This clonotype was observed a few times. This may come from a read error, since a much larger clone is one base off. The chain couples TRBV6-5 to TRBJ2-1; 8 nucleotides agree with TRBD2. The germline CDR1 and CDR2 sequences are MNHEY and SVGAGI. This CDR3 is built from 16 residues. The CDR3 DNA follows: TGTGTCAGCAGTTCCCCAGCGGGGGTTGCCTACAATGAGCAGTTCTTC. It is translated as CVSSSPAGVAYNEQFF.

Points on this clonotype: At one end, the junction sequence differs from germline, possibly due to a read error. The J gene is TRBJ2-2, the V gene TRBV11-3; D possibly uses TRBD1 or TRBD2 (6 bases each). Germline-derived CDR1 and CDR2 are SGHNT and YENEEA. CDR3 size: 15 residues. Here the CDR3 DNA reads TGTGTCAGCAGCTTAGTATCCGGGGGCGACGGGGAGCTGTTTTTT. Translation: CVSSLVSGGDGELFF.

There are a few counts of this clonotype. CDR3 DNA: TGTGCCAGCAGGGAATCAGGGGGCACCGGGGAGCTGTTTTTT. Translated, it gives CASRESGGTGELFF. The chain links TRBV28 to TRBJ2-2; 7 bases fit TRBD1. CDR3 size: 14 residues. The germline CDR1 and CDR2 sequences are MDHEN and SYDVKM. V dropped 6 bases and J dropped 4; count of bases not matched to a gene: 5.

This clonotype was observed a single time. One junction end does not reproduce the germline sequence, and a read error may be involved. The chain combines TRBV4-3 with TRBJ2-7, with D hard to call. This CDR3 has 13 residues. CDR1 and CDR2 from the germline V gene are LGHNA and YSLEER. CDR3 in DNA: TGTGCCAGCAGCCAATACACATCCTACGAGCAGTACTTC. This codes for CASSQYTSYEQYF.

This clonotype is medium-sized (0.01 to 0.1%) within its sample. The V and J genes are TRBV20-1 and TRBJ2-3, with 12 bases matching TRBD2. CDR3 size: 16 residues. Trimming cost V 3 bases and J 4 bases; bases outside gene matches: 8. Germline lookup yields CDR1 DFQATT and CDR2 SNEGSKA (reference sequence). In DNA, the CDR3 is TGCAGTGCTAGGGCCAGCCTAGCGGGAGGGGCAGATACGCAGTATTTT. The encoded protein is CSARASLAGGADTQYF.

Regarding this clonotype: This may arise from a read error, as a much more abundant clone is one base away. This chain connects TRBV4-1 to TRBJ1-1; D perhaps matches TRBD1 (6 bases). Germline V gene lookup returns CDR1 MGHRA and CDR2 YSYEKL. The CDR3 runs to 17 residues. V lost 1 base and J 1 base, leaving 16 bases between the germline ends. The CDR3 nucleotides are TGCGCCAGCAGCCAAGTTGAAGTCCTGGACAGGAACACTGAAGCTTTCTTT. Translating gives CASSQVEVLDRNTEAFF.

V gene TRBV7-9 combines with J gene TRBJ2-1, with TRBD1 identical over 10 bases. The CDR3 runs 16 residues. Germline trimming cut 5 bases from V and 5 bases from J; bases unmatched to any gene: 9. Germline V gene sequence: CDR1 SEHNR, CDR2 FQNEAQ (reference sequence). CDR3 bases: TGTGCCAGCAGCATAACCGGGACAGGGGTGAACAATGAGCAGTTCTTC. Translating it yields CASSITGTGVNNEQFF.

This sequence joins TRBV5-1 and TRBJ2-1, with 13 bases identical to TRBD2. Trimming cost V 4 bases and J 9 bases; bases outside gene matches: 10. The CDR3 loop spans 16 amino acids. Germline V gene sequence: CDR1 SGHRS, CDR2 YFSETQ. Here the CDR3 reads CASSLTSGRSKGEQFF. CDR3 nucleotide sequence: TGCGCCAGCAGCCTGACTAGCGGGAGGTCAAAGGGTGAGCAGTTCTTC.

As concerns this clonotype: At one end the junction does not follow the germline gene, possibly because of a read error. The chain joins TRBV11-1 to TRBJ2-2, with 12 bases aligning to TRBD2. The CDR3 covers 17 residues. Germline lookup yields CDR1 SGHAT and CDR2 FQDESV (reference sequence). CDR3 coding DNA: TGTGCCAACCGCCCGCGACTAGCGGGAGAATCCACCGGGGAGCTGTTCTTT. Its protein is CANRPRLAGESTGELFF.

Turning to this clonotype: The junction shows a germline mismatch at one end, possibly a read error. The chain combines TRBV6-1 with TRBJ2-1, with 8 bases aligning to TRBD2. This CDR3 contains 16 residues. Germline V gene data show CDR1 as MNHNS and CDR2 as SASEGT. The CDR3 DNA is TGTGCCAGCCGATCGAGCGGGAGCCATACCTACAATGAGCAGTTATTC. Its protein product is CASRSSGSHTYNEQLF.

As to this clonotype: A single base separates this from a much larger clone, so it may be a read error. The chain's CDR3 is CASRIDRESNTGKLFF. For the CDR3, the DNA is TGTGCCAGCAGAATAGACAGGGAATCGAACACCGGGAAGCTGTTTTTT. The chain joins TRBV6-5 to TRBJ2-2, with 7 bases aligning to TRBD1. The germline V gene has CDR1 MNHEY and CDR2 SVGAGI. This CDR3 spans 16 amino acids.